The following is a T cell receptor beta chain sequence with its context. Its antigen is not known. The sample comes from a study of blood T cells in healthy people across ages. Study-wide findings and caveats: Conclusively comparing naive with antigen-experienced cells was impossible with unsorted PBMCs.

Caucasian individuals from Russia who were healthy and aged about 6 to 90 acted as donors. A second PCR of 7 to 11 cycles used a sample-barcoded 5' primer and a J-beta primer mix. Sequencing of every sample gave 2.5 million or more CDR3-containing paired-end reads. MiXCR was run by TCRdb on the 5' RACE reads, yielding one entry per CDR3 protein. Here the sample spans around 520,000 distinct CDR3 sequences, about 25% being singletons. These same data were also listed under a study on T cells of mothers and their children. That work adds: cDNA was synthesized from all extracted RNA at around 1.5 ug per reaction.

The TCR comes from a boy between 2 and 10 years old in good health. The sequenced material came from blood.

The chain's CDR3 is CASSSMERVAGAQYF. The CDR3 DNA sequence: TGTGCCAGCAGTTCCATGGAGCGGGTGGCCGGGGCCCAGTACTTC. This rearrangement joins TRBV12-3 or TRBV12-4 to TRBJ2-5, with D possibly TRBD2 on 6 matching bases. This CDR3 spans 15 amino acids. V was pared by 4 bases and J by 9 bases, with 21 bases between.